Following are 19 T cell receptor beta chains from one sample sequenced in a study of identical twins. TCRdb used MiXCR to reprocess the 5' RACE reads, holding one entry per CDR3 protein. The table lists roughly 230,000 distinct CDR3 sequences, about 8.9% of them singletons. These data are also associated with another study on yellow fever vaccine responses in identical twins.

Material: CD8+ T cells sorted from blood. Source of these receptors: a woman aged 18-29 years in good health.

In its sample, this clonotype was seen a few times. The CDR3 sequence is CSVEPGQGIEQYF. The CDR3 coding sequence is TGCAGCGTTGAACCGGGACAGGGGATCGAGCAGTACTTC. This chain connects TRBV29-1 to TRBJ2-7; 10 nucleotides match TRBD1. CDR3 length equals 13 residues. V was pared by 2 bases and J by 6 bases, with 4 bases of the junction left unmatched. In germline, CDR1 is SQVTM, CDR2 ANQGSEA.

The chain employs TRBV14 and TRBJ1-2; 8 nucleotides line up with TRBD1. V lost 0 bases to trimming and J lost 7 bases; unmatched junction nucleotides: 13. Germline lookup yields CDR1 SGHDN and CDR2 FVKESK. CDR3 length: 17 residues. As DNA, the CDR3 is TGTGCCAGCAGCCAAGATCGAGGACAGGGCTTCAAGGGTGGCTACACCTTC. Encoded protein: CASSQDRGQGFKGGYTF.

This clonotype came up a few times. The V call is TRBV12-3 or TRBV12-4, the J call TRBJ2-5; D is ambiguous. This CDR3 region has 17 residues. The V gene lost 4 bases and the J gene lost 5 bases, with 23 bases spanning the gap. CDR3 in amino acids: CASSSWFASGSMETQYF. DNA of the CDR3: TGTGCCAGCAGTTCCTGGTTTGCCTCGGGTAGTATGGAGACCCAGTACTTC.

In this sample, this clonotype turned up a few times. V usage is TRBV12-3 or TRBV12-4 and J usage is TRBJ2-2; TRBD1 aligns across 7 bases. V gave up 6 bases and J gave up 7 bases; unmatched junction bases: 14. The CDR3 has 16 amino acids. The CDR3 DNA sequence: TGTGCCAGCAGCACCTCAGTAAGGGGGCTGGTCGGGGAGCTGTTTTTT. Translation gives CASSTSVRGLVGELFF.

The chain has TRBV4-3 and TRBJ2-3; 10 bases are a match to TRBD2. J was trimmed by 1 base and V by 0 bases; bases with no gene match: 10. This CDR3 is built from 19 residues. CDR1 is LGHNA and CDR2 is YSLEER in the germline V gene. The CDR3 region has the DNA TGCGCCAGCAGCCAAGATCTGGGAGGACTAGCGGACCGCACAGATACGCAGTATTTT. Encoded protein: CASSQDLGGLADRTDTQYF.

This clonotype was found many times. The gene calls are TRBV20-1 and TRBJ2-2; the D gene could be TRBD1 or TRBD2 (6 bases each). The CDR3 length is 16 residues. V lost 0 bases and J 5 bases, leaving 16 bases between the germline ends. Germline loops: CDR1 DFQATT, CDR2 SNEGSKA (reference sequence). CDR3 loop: CSARDPWRGVTGELFF. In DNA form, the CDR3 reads TGCAGTGCTAGAGATCCATGGAGGGGGGTAACCGGGGAGCTGTTTTTT.

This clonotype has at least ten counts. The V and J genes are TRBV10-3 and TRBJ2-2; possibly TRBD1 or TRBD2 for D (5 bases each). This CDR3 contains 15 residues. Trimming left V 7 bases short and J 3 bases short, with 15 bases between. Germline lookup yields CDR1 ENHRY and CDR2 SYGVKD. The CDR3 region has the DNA TGTGCCATCAATGACCACGGGACGTACACCGGGGAGCTGTTTTTT. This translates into CAINDHGTYTGELFF.

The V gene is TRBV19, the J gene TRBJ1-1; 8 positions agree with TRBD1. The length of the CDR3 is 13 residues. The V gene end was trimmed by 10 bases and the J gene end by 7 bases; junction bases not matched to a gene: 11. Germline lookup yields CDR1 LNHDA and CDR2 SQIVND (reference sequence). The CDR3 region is CATVGEDRVEAFF. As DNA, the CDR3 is TGTGCCACGGTAGGTGAGGACAGGGTTGAAGCTTTCTTT.

The DNA for the CDR3 is TGTGCCAGCAGCGTCGGACTAGCGGTCACAGATACGCAGTATTTT. This translates into CASSVGLAVTDTQYF. The J gene is TRBJ2-3, the V gene TRBV7-9; TRBD2 agrees at 10 bases. V trimming: 5 bases; J trimming: 2 bases; junction bases outside the gene matches: 4. This CDR3 has 15 residues. Germline assignment: CDR1 SEHNR and CDR2 FQNEAQ (reference sequence).

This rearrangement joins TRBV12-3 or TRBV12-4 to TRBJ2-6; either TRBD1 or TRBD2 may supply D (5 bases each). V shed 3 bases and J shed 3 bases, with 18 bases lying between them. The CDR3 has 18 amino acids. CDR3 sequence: CASSLYLGQADGANVLTF. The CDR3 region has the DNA TGTGCCAGCAGTTTGTATCTGGGGCAAGCGGATGGGGCCAACGTCCTGACTTTC.

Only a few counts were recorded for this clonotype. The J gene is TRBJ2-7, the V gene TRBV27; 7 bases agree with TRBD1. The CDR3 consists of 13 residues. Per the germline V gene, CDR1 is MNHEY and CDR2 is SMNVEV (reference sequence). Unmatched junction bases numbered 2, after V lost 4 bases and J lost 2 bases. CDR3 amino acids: CASSYRGPYEQYF. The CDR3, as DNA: TGTGCCAGCAGTTACAGGGGCCCCTACGAGCAGTACTTC.

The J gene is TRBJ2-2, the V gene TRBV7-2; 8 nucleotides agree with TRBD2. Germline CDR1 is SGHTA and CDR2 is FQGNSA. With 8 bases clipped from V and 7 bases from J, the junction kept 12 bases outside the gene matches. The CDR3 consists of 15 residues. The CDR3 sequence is CASPIGRALGGELFF. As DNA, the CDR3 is TGTGCCAGCCCTATCGGGAGGGCCTTGGGCGGGGAGCTGTTTTTT. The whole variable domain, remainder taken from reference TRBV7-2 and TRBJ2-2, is GAGVSQSPSNKVTEKGKDVELRCDPISGHTALYWYRQSLGQGLEFLIYFQGNSAPDKSGLPSDRFSAERTGGSVSTLTIQRTQQEDSAVYLCASPIGRALGGELFFGEGSRLTVL.

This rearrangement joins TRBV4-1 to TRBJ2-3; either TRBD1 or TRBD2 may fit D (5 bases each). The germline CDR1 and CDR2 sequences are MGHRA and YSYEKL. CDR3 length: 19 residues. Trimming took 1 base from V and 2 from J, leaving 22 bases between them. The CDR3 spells CASSQGPLLTPGTTDTQYF. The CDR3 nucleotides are TGCGCCAGCAGCCAAGGGCCGCTACTGACCCCGGGGACCACAGATACGCAGTATTTT.

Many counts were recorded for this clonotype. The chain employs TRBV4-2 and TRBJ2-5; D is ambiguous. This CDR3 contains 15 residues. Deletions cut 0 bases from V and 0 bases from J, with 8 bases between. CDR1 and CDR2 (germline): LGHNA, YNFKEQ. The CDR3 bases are TGTGCCAGCAGCCAAGATGGCAGGTACCAAGAGACCCAGTACTTC. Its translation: CASSQDGRYQETQYF.

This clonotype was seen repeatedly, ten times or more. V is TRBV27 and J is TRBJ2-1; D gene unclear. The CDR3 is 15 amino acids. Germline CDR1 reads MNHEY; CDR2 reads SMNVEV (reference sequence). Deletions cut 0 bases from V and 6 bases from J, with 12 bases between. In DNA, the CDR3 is TGTGCCAGCAGTTTATCGGCCTCAATGGTCAATGAGCAGTTCTTC. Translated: CASSLSASMVNEQFF.

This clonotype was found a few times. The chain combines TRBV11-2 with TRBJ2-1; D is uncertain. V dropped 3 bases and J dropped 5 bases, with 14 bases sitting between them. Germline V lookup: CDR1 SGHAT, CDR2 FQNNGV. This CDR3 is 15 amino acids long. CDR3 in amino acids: CASSLGGENHNEQFF. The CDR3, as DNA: TGTGCCAGCAGCTTGGGTGGGGAAAATCACAATGAGCAGTTCTTC.

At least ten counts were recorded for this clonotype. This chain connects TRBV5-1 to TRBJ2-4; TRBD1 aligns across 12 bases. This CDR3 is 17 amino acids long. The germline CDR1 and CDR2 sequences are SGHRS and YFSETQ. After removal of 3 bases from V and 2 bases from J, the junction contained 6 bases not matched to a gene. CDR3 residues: CASSYPGQGASKNIQYF. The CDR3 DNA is TGCGCCAGCAGCTACCCGGGACAGGGGGCCTCCAAAAACATTCAGTACTTC.

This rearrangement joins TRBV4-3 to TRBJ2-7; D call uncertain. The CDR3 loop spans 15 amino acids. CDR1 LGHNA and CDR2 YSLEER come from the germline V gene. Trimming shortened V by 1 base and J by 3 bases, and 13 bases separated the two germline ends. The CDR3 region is CASSQVVGPNYEQYF. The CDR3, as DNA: TGCGCCAGCAGCCAAGTTGTCGGCCCCAACTACGAGCAGTACTTC.

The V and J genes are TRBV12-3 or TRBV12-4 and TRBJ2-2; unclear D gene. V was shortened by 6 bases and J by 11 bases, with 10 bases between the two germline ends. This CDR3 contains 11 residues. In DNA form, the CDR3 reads TGTGCCAGCAGCCTATCGGCCGAGCTGTTTTTT. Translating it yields CASSLSAELFF.